This TCR beta chain emerged from a study of cytomegalovirus exposure and HLA in healthy donors. This PCR relied on a set of 60 Vbeta primers and 13 Jbeta primers. The table came from immunoSEQ multiplex PCR; TCRdb's copy has only in-frame clones and leaves some out. The sample includes 95,000 to 150,000 clones, less than 90% of them seen just once. Sequences were obtained from PBMCs. The receptor was derived from a man younger than 30 in good health and CMV-seropositive.

The CDR3 nucleotides are TGCGCCAGCAGCTTGGAATGGGAGTACGGCTACACCTTC. Translating gives CASSLEWEYGYTF. This chain connects TRBV5-1 to TRBJ1-2; D gene unclear. The V end was cut by 0 bases, the J end by 8 bases, with 11 bases between. This CDR3 is 13 amino acids long. Germline V gene lookup returns CDR1 SGHRS and CDR2 YFSETQ.